This is a list of T cell receptor beta chains from one sample in a study of T cell repertoires in cytomegalovirus infection. From the reads, TCRdb called clonotypes with MiXCR, one entry per CDR3 protein. Of over 150,000 distinct CDR3 sequences in the sample, roughly 14% are singletons; the top ten hold roughly 27%. The sequencing sample was made of PBMCs. All receptors derive from a human donor in good health (CMV status not recorded). Some clones in this sample may be carry-over from other donors' samples. Each CDR3 is given with its conserved first and last residue.

CDR3aa	v_gene	j_gene
CASRSSYEQYF	TRBV7-9	TRBJ2-7
CASSLGAVGQSQETQYF	TRBV5-1	TRBJ2-5
CASSLSGAWNEQFF	TRBV28	TRBJ2-1
CASRDGGLNSYNEQFF	TRBV7-2	TRBJ2-1
CASSFNGVARGYTF	TRBV7-9	TRBJ1-2
CAWSEDRHEQFF	TRBV30	TRBJ2-1
CASSPPGQGAPGYTF	TRBV11-1	TRBJ1-2
CSARGGGMNTEAFF	TRBV20-1	TRBJ1-1
CASSLAAGGPYEQYF	TRBV5-4	TRBJ2-7
CASSVGGHNEQFF	TRBV9	TRBJ2-1
CASSQDDTNNQPQHF	TRBV4-3	TRBJ1-5
CASSRGTSGQETQYF	TRBV5-1	TRBJ2-5
CSVLDRGRRMNTEAFF	TRBV29-1	TRBJ1-1
CASSLYGGSYNEQFF	TRBV7-3	TRBJ2-1
CASSAEDIQYF	TRBV12-3/TRBV12-4	TRBJ2-4
CSARDPGRTYEQYF	TRBV20-1	TRBJ2-7
CASTNRGLNTEAFF	TRBV10-1	TRBJ1-1
CASSDAQGSPKNIQYF	TRBV2	TRBJ2-4
CASSPRRIQTYEQYF	TRBV7-2	TRBJ2-7
CASSSSSGTSYNEQFF	TRBV28	TRBJ2-1
CSAKRDSYEQYF	TRBV20-1	TRBJ2-7
CASSLGFSGYSYEQYF	TRBV7-9	TRBJ2-7
CASSKLPGQGFYEQYF	TRBV6-2/TRBV6-3	TRBJ2-7
CASSFNGQPQHF	TRBV5-1	TRBJ1-5
CASTFPDRANTEAFF	TRBV5-1	TRBJ1-1
CASGDEQYF	TRBV6-2/TRBV6-3	TRBJ2-7
CASSPATGVWLEQYF	TRBV19	TRBJ2-7
CASSFREETQYF	TRBV12-3/TRBV12-4	TRBJ2-5
CASSVDRGGNQPQHF	TRBV19	TRBJ1-5
CASSPLAGGGDTQYF	TRBV7-8	TRBJ2-3
CSVATGAVNEQFF	TRBV29-1	TRBJ2-1
CATRDSATNEKLFF	TRBV10-3	TRBJ1-4
CSASTGETQYF	TRBV20-1	TRBJ2-5
CASSPDSVTQETQYF	TRBV7-8	TRBJ2-5
CATRRDLNEKLFF	TRBV10-3	TRBJ1-4
CASSQTSGIRRETQYF	TRBV14	TRBJ2-5
CASSFASFKGYTF	TRBV28	TRBJ1-2
CASSFGQNYGYTF	TRBV28	TRBJ1-2
CASSRLAGGEQFF	TRBV18	TRBJ2-1
CASRKDRAGPFHEQFF	TRBV7-9	TRBJ2-1
CAWSQDSNQPQHF	TRBV30	TRBJ1-5
CASSLRDREASDTQYF	TRBV7-2	TRBJ2-3
CASKNRVGEQFF	TRBV6-2/TRBV6-3	TRBJ2-1
CASSFRGRVTGELFF	TRBV19	TRBJ2-2
CSARGSSGTYEQYF	TRBV20-1	TRBJ2-7